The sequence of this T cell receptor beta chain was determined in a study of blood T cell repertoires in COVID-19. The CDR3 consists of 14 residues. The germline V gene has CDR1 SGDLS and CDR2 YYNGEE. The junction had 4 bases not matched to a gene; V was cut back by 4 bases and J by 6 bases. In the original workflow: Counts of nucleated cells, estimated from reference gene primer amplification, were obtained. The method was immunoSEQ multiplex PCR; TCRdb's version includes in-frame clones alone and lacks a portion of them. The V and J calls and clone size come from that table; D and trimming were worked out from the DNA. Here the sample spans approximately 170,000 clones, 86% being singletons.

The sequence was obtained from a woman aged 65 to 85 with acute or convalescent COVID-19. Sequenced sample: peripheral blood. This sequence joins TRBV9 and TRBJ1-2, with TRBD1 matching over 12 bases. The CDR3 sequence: CASSPGTGGNGYTF. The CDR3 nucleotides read TGTGCCAGCAGCCCCGGGACAGGGGGCAATGGCTACACCTTC.